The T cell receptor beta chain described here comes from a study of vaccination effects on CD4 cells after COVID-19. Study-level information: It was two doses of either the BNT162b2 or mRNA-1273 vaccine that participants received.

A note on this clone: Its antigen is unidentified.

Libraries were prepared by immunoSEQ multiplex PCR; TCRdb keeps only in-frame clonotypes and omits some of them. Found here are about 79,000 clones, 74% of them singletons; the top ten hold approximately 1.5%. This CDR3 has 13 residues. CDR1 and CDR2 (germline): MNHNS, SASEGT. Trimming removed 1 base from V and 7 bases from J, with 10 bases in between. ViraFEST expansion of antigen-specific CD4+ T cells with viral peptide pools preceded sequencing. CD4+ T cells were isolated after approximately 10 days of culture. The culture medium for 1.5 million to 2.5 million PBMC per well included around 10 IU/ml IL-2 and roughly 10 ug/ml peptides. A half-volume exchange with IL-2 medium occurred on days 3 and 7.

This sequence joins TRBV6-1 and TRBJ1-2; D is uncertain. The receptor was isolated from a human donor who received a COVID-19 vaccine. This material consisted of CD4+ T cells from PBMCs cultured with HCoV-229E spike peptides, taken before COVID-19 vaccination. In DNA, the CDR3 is TGTGCCAGCAGTGAAGTCGGGGTTATTGGCTACACCTTC. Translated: CASSEVGVIGYTF.